Below are 23 T cell receptor beta chains sequenced from a single sample in a study of OX40 agonist ivuxolimab in advanced cancers. Sequenced by immunoSEQ multiplex PCR; TCRdb stores in-frame clones only, minus some. The sample has 75,000 to 90,000 clones; more than 80% are singletons. This specimen was CD4+ or CD8+ T cells sorted from blood, taken in a trial of the OX40 agonist ivuxolimab. These receptors were collected from an adult with an advanced solid tumor such as melanoma, head and neck, liver or kidney cancer.

V is TRBV5-6 and J is TRBJ2-1, with D perhaps TRBD2 (6 bases). The germline V and J ends were trimmed by 3 bases and 2 bases, with 15 bases remaining between them. Germline loops: CDR1 SGHDT, CDR2 YYEEEE. The CDR3 totals 16 residues. The DNA for the CDR3 is TGTGCCAGCAGCTCCCTCTGGGGGGAGGCCTACAATGAGCAGTTCTTC. It translates to CASSSLWGEAYNEQFF.

This chain connects TRBV19 to TRBJ2-7; D is uncertain. Trimming shortened V by 1 base and J by 6 bases, and 16 bases separated the two germline ends. The CDR3 totals 15 residues. Germline V gene sequence: CDR1 LNHDA, CDR2 SQIVND (reference sequence). CDR3 residues: CASSIAPVTAGEQYF. Written as DNA, the CDR3 is TGTGCCAGTAGTATAGCCCCGGTGACGGCTGGCGAGCAGTACTTC.

The chain has TRBV10-3 and TRBJ1-6, with D maybe TRBD1 (6 bases). CDR1 and CDR2 from the germline V gene are ENHRY and SYGVKD. V gave up 10 bases and J gave up 10 bases, with 14 bases separating them. This CDR3 contains 12 residues. As DNA, the CDR3 is TGTGCCACCCTCGATAGGGGGTCACCCCTCCACTTT. As protein: CATLDRGSPLHF.

The chain is built from TRBV7-9 and TRBJ1-5; TRBD1 aligns across 11 bases. This CDR3 has 16 residues. V lost 5 bases, J lost 6 bases, and 9 bases stayed unmatched. From germline, CDR1 is SEHNR and CDR2 FQNEAQ (reference sequence). The CDR3 here is CASSKGGTGGVQPQHF. Here the CDR3 DNA reads TGTGCCAGCAGCAAAGGCGGGACAGGGGGTGTTCAGCCCCAGCATTTT.

This clone was detected a few times. V gene TRBV2 combines with J gene TRBJ1-6; 8 bases align to TRBD1. Per germline, CDR1 SNHLY and CDR2 FYNNEI. The CDR3 spans 16 residues. J lost 14 bases, V lost 6 bases, and 18 bases had no gene match. CDR3 coding DNA: TGTGCCAGCAGACCAGGGACAGGCCGGCGGTTGGTGACCCTCCACTTT. Translation gives CASRPGTGRRLVTLHF.

The gene calls are TRBV5-5 and TRBJ2-1, with a tentative D call TRBD2 (5 bases). CDR1 and CDR2 from the germline V gene are SGHKS and YYEKEE (reference sequence). V gave up 0 bases and J gave up 8 bases, with 18 bases separating them. This CDR3 has 16 amino acids. Here the CDR3 reads CASSLEGRRTVDEQFF. The CDR3, as DNA: TGTGCCAGCAGCTTGGAAGGGAGACGGACTGTGGATGAGCAGTTCTTC. The variable domain in full, completed from reference TRBV5-5 and TRBJ2-1, reads DAGVTQSPTHLIKTRGQQVTLRCSPISGHKSVSWYQQVLGQGPQFIFQYYEKEERGRGNFPDRFSARQFPNYSSELNVNALLLGDSALYLCASSLEGRRTVDEQFFGPGTRLTVL.

The chain joins TRBV7-7 to TRBJ2-3; the D gene is possibly TRBD1 (5 bases). Germline lookup yields CDR1 SSHAT and CDR2 FNYEAQ (reference sequence). V was shortened by 5 bases and J by 2 bases, with 14 bases between the two germline ends. This CDR3 contains 15 residues. The CDR3 here is CASSADQGSTDTQYF. The CDR3 DNA sequence: TGTGCCAGCAGCGCAGACCAGGGTTCCACAGATACGCAGTATTTT.

This clone was detected only once. This sample also contains other DNA sequences that code for the same CDR3. The CDR3 spells CASSLQLNTEAFF. The CDR3 coding sequence is TGTGCCAGCAGCCTCCAACTAAACACTGAAGCTTTCTTT. V is TRBV7-3 and J is TRBJ1-1, with D unresolved. The ends were cut back, 5 bases at V and 2 bases at J, with 9 bases in the middle. The germline V gene encodes CDR1 SGHTA and CDR2 FQGTGA. This CDR3 spans 13 amino acids.

The chain combines TRBV18 with TRBJ2-7; D gene ambiguous. The CDR3 has 15 residues. CDR1 is KGHSH and CDR2 is LQKENI in the germline V gene. The V and J ends lost 5 bases and 9 bases respectively, with 23 bases between them. In nucleotides, the CDR3 is TGTGCCAGCTCATCCCCTGAGCGCCCTAAGGACGGGCAGTACTTC. Residues: CASSSPERPKDGQYF.

The rearrangement joins TRBV28 to TRBJ1-4; D not certain. Germline assignment: CDR1 MDHEN and CDR2 SYDVKM. Trimming removed 5 bases at V and 7 bases at J, with 11 bases between. The CDR3 is 13 residues long. The CDR3 region has the DNA TGTGCCAGCAGTGGAACGGGGTCTGAAAAACTGTTTTTT. Protein product: CASSGTGSEKLFF.

V and J are TRBV19 and TRBJ2-2; 7 bases are shared with TRBD2. The CDR3 runs 15 residues. J gave up 1 base and V 4 bases, and 3 bases lay outside the gene matches. Germline V gene lookup returns CDR1 LNHDA and CDR2 SQIVND (reference sequence). The CDR3 nucleotides read TGTGCCAGTAGTAGCTGGGGGGGGAACACCGGGGAGCTGTTTTTT. This translates into CASSSWGGNTGELFF.

In DNA form, the CDR3 reads TGTGCCAGCAGTTTATATCCGGGCGGGGCTCTAAGCGAGCAGTACTTC. This encodes CASSLYPGGALSEQYF. The rearrangement links TRBV27 to TRBJ2-7, with D perhaps matching TRBD2 (6 bases). V lost 1 base, J lost 6 bases, and 19 bases lay in between. Germline CDR1 MNHEY, CDR2 SMNVEV (reference sequence). The CDR3 spans 16 residues.

This rearrangement joins TRBV2 to TRBJ2-5; the D gene is possibly TRBD2 (6 bases). The CDR3 length is 14 residues. Germline V gene data show CDR1 as SNHLY and CDR2 as FYNNEI. The V and J ends lost 3 bases and 3 bases respectively, with 11 bases between them. CDR3 sequence (DNA): TGTGCCAGCAGTGACCAGCGGGTGAAAGAGACCCAGTACTTC. This sequence encodes CASSDQRVKETQYF.

This chain connects TRBV2 to TRBJ2-2; D is tentatively TRBD1 or TRBD2 (5 bases each). Germline CDR1 reads SNHLY; CDR2 reads FYNNEI. The length of the CDR3 is 14 residues. The germline V and J ends were trimmed by 6 bases and 4 bases, with 12 bases remaining between them. The CDR3 loop reads CASSRDVLTGELFF. DNA of the CDR3: TGTGCCAGCAGCCGGGACGTTCTCACCGGGGAGCTGTTTTTT.

This chain joins TRBV5-1 and TRBJ2-7; the D call may be TRBD1 or TRBD2 (5 bases each). Trimming took 2 bases from V and 0 from J, leaving 15 bases between them. CDR3 length: 16 amino acids. Germline CDR1 reads SGHRS; CDR2 reads YFSETQ. CDR3 nucleotide sequence: TGCGCCAGCAGCTTCCTTTCCGGGACGGACTCCTACGAGCAGTACTTC. Encoded protein: CASSFLSGTDSYEQYF.

CDR3 DNA sequence: TGCGCCAGCAGCTTGGACAGTAGGGACTATGGCTACACCTTC. Translated: CASSLDSRDYGYTF. The V and J genes are TRBV5-1 and TRBJ1-2; D unresolved. The germline V gene encodes CDR1 SGHRS and CDR2 YFSETQ. The CDR3 loop spans 14 amino acids. The V end lost 0 bases, the J end lost 3 bases, and 9 bases lay between the germline ends. The full variable domain, completed using reference TRBV5-1 and TRBJ1-2, is KAGVTQTPRYLIKTRGQQVTLSCSPISGHRSVSWYQQTPGQGLQFLFEYFSETQRNKGNFPGRFSGRQFSNSRSEMNVSTLELGDSALYLCASSLDSRDYGYTFGSGTRLTVV.

The chain couples TRBV7-9 to TRBJ2-5, with D possibly matching TRBD2 (5 bases). V shed 2 bases and J shed 2 bases, with 6 bases lying between them. The CDR3 sequence is 13 residues long. Germline loops: CDR1 SEHNR, CDR2 FQNEAQ (reference sequence). This CDR3 reads CASSLRGQETQYF. The CDR3 nucleotides are TGTGCCAGCAGCTTACGCGGGCAAGAGACCCAGTACTTC.

J is TRBJ1-1 and V is TRBV7-9; 8 bases match TRBD1. V lost 3 bases and J lost 1; bases outside the gene matches: 4. The CDR3 contains 15 residues. Germline V CDR1 and CDR2: SEHNR, FQNEAQ (reference sequence). The CDR3 protein is CASSFPGQGNTEAFF. The CDR3 DNA reads TGTGCCAGCAGCTTTCCAGGACAGGGGAACACTGAAGCTTTCTTT.

The chain combines TRBV28 with TRBJ1-6, with D perhaps matching TRBD1 (6 bases). V lost 5 bases and J 7 bases, leaving 15 bases between the germline ends. CDR1 is MDHEN and CDR2 is SYDVKM in the germline V gene. This CDR3 is 15 amino acids long. CDR3 DNA: TGTGCCAGCAGTCCATTCACAGGGATCAATTCACCCCTCCACTTT. Encoded protein: CASSPFTGINSPLHF.

The J gene is TRBJ2-7, the V gene TRBV4-2; 9 positions match TRBD2. The germline gives CDR1 LGHNA, CDR2 YNFKEQ. V lost 2 bases to trimming and J lost 2 bases; unmatched junction nucleotides: 16. The CDR3 is made up of 19 amino acids. The CDR3 coding sequence is TGTGCCAGCAGCCAAAAGGTAGTAGCGGGGGCGCAGGGGGCCTACGAGCAGTACTTC. It yields the protein CASSQKVVAGAQGAYEQYF.

This chain links TRBV28 with TRBJ2-7; no reliable D call. V lost 4 bases and J 4 bases, leaving 11 bases between the germline ends. There are 13 residues in the CDR3. Germline V gene sequence: CDR1 MDHEN, CDR2 SYDVKM. CDR3 bases: TGTGCCAGCAGTTCCTCAGACGGTTACGAGCAGTACTTC. Amino acid sequence: CASSSSDGYEQYF.

The chain is built from TRBV29-1 and TRBJ2-7, with D unclear. V lost 2 bases, J lost 8 bases, and 10 bases lay in between. This CDR3 is built from 11 residues. Germline CDR1 and CDR2: SQVTM and ANQGSEA. The CDR3 protein is CSVEIVFKQYF. The CDR3, as DNA: TGCAGCGTTGAAATAGTGTTCAAGCAGTACTTC.

The chain uses TRBV4-1 and TRBJ1-2; D may be TRBD1 (5 bases). CDR3 length equals 16 residues. The germline V gene encodes CDR1 MGHRA and CDR2 YSYEKL. The germline V and J ends were trimmed by 1 base and 7 bases, with 19 bases remaining between them. The CDR3 DNA reads as TGCGCCAGCAGCCAAGGGCGGGACCTTGGTGTAGGTGGCTACACCTTC. This translates into CASSQGRDLGVGGYTF.